This is a list of T cell receptor beta chains from one sample in a study of memory CD4+ T cells and cytomegalovirus serostatus. Here immunoSEQ multiplex PCR was the method, and the copy in TCRdb shows in-frame clones only, minus some. The repertoire holds some 54,000 clones, around 88% seen once, with approximately 1.9% in the top ten. Sequencing was carried out using memory CD4+ T cells from blood. The receptor set was obtained from an adult in good health and CMV-seropositive. Each CDR3 is given with its conserved first and last residue. A D gene is named only where the DNA matches it firmly. Only some rows state a clone size, as once, few, many or a class for expanded clones.

d_gene,v_gene,j_gene,abundance,CDR3aa,CDR3nt
TRBD2,TRBV15,TRBJ2-3,-,CATSRSGTSGADTQYF,TGTGCCACCAGCAGATCCGGGACTAGCGGAGCAGATACGCAGTATTTT
-,TRBV2,TRBJ1-1,-,CASAGIMNTEAFF,TGTGCCAGCGCCGGCATTATGAACACTGAAGCTTTCTTT
TRBD1,TRBV7-2,TRBJ1-2,-,CASSIGTGADNYGYTF,TGTGCCAGCAGCATAGGGACAGGGGCCGATAACTATGGCTACACCTTC
-,TRBV27,TRBJ2-7,once,CASSSPFSSSEQYF,TGTGCCAGCAGCTCACCCTTTTCTAGTAGCGAGCAGTACTTC
TRBD2,TRBV11-1,TRBJ2-1,-,CASSSRLAVDNEQFF,TGTGCCAGCAGCTCCAGACTAGCGGTCGACAATGAGCAGTTCTTC
TRBD1,TRBV9,TRBJ2-7,-,CASSPNQPGQQAYEQYF,TGTGCCAGCAGCCCAAACCAACCGGGACAGCAGGCCTACGAGCAGTACTTC
-,TRBV9,TRBJ2-7,-,CASSPRGTAVHEQYF,TGTGCCAGCAGCCCCCGCGGGACAGCGGTCCACGAGCAGTACTTC
TRBD2,TRBV10-3,TRBJ2-3,-,CAISGVGRGYTDTQYF,TGTGCCATCAGTGGAGTTGGGCGGGGGTACACAGATACGCAGTATTTT
-,TRBV6-1,TRBJ2-7,medium-sized,CASSEVGYYEQYF,TGTGCCAGCAGTGAAGTAGGGTACTACGAGCAGTACTTC
-,TRBV6-5,TRBJ1-2,-,CASSLTNYGYTF,TGTGCCAGCAGTCTTACTAACTATGGCTACACCTTC
-,TRBV6-6,TRBJ1-4,-,CASSYSQAALEKLFF,TGTGCCAGCAGTTACTCCCAGGCCGCCCTTGAAAAACTGTTTTTT
TRBD1,TRBV19,TRBJ1-2,-,CASSIGQGGHGYTF,TGTGCCAGTAGTATCGGTCAGGGGGGCCATGGCTACACCTTC
TRBD2,TRBV5-1,TRBJ2-2,-,CASSFGSGDGTGELFF,TGCGCCAGCAGCTTTGGTAGCGGGGATGGCACCGGGGAGCTGTTTTTT
TRBD1,TRBV5-1,TRBJ2-7,few,CASSSFQGAAYEQYF,TGCGCCAGCAGCTCATTTCAGGGGGCAGCCTACGAGCAGTACTTC
TRBD2,TRBV4-2,TRBJ2-7,-,CASSQDHRAGGFNSYEQYF,TGTGCCAGCAGCCAAGATCATAGAGCGGGAGGATTTAACTCCTACGAGCAGTACTTC
-,TRBV12-5,TRBJ2-3,-,CASAMRGADTQYF,TGTGCTAGTGCCATGCGTGGGGCAGATACGCAGTATTTT
-,TRBV7-2,TRBJ2-3,-,CASSYGAGDTQYF,TGTGCCAGCAGTTACGGTGCGGGAGATACGCAGTATTTT
-,TRBV18,TRBJ1-4,-,CASSGRGQEKLFF,TGTGCCAGCTCGGGACGCGGGCAAGAAAAACTGTTTTTT
-,TRBV2,TRBJ1-1,-,CASSFSGGTEAFF,TGTGCCAGCAGTTTTTCGGGCGGCACTGAAGCTTTCTTT
-,TRBV4-2,TRBJ1-3,-,CASSQDRGVRAGNTIYF,TGTGCCAGCAGCCAAGATCGAGGGGTAAGGGCTGGAAACACCATATATTTT
TRBD2,TRBV19,TRBJ2-7,once,CATSLEGTSGPKQYF,TGTGCCACCTCTCTGGAAGGGACTAGCGGGCCTAAGCAGTACTTC
-,TRBV10-3,TRBJ1-5,-,CAIWGGGLSQPQHF,TGTGCCATCTGGGGGGGAGGGTTAAGTCAGCCCCAGCATTTT
-,TRBV4-3,TRBJ2-1,-,CASSQYRGGGQFF,TGCGCCAGCAGCCAGTACAGGGGGGGAGGGCAGTTCTTC
-,TRBV7-2,TRBJ1-1,-,CASSSGFMNTEAFF,TGTGCCAGCAGCTCAGGGTTTATGAACACTGAAGCTTTCTTT
-,TRBV28,TRBJ1-1,-,CASSYLGTEAFF,TGTGCCAGCAGTTACCTAGGCACTGAAGCTTTCTTT
-,TRBV19,TRBJ1-3,-,CASSMNRDGTIYF,TGTGCCAGTAGTATGAACAGGGACGGCACCATATATTTT
-,TRBV4-3,TRBJ1-5,-,CASSQEAKRGQPQHF,TGCGCCAGCAGCCAAGAGGCTAAAAGGGGTCAGCCCCAGCATTTT
TRBD1,TRBV7-6,TRBJ1-2,-,CASSSGTGRLAYGYTF,TGTGCCAGCAGTTCCGGGACAGGGAGATTGGCCTATGGCTACACCTTC
-,TRBV7-9,TRBJ1-2,-,CASSISRVGYTF,TGTGCCAGCAGCATCTCCAGGGTTGGCTACACCTTC
-,TRBV28,TRBJ1-1,few,CASNPGGLNTEAFF,TGTGCCAGCAACCCAGGAGGGCTGAACACTGAAGCTTTCTTT
-,TRBV6-6,TRBJ2-2,-,CASSYSVRGYTGELFF,TGTGCCAGCAGTTACTCGGTGAGGGGCTACACCGGGGAGCTGTTTTTT
TRBD1,TRBV19,TRBJ2-7,-,CARPPGQEHEQYF,TGTGCCAGACCCCCGGGACAGGAGCACGAGCAGTACTTC
-,TRBV4-1,TRBJ1-2,once,CASSQGTANYGYTF,TGCGCCAGCAGCCAAGGGACAGCAAACTATGGCTACACCTTC
-,TRBV5-8,TRBJ2-5,-,CASSWWNGQETQYF,TGTGCCAGCAGCTGGTGGAATGGGCAAGAGACCCAGTACTTC
TRBD1,TRBV5-6,TRBJ1-5,-,CASSSTGDQPQHF,TGTGCCAGCAGCTCAACAGGGGACCAGCCCCAGCATTTT
-,TRBV5-8,TRBJ1-4,-,CASRSVGEKLFF,TGTGCCAGCAGATCCGTGGGTGAAAAACTGTTTTTT
-,TRBV14,TRBJ2-5,-,CASGPPRMYRETQYF,TGTGCCTCGGGGCCTCCTCGAATGTATCGAGAGACCCAGTACTTC
-,TRBV7-3,TRBJ2-2,-,CASSLTVVSGRVPGELFF,TGTGCCAGCAGCTTAACGGTGGTGAGCGGAAGGGTCCCCGGGGAGCTGTTTTTT
-,TRBV4-3,TRBJ1-6,-,CASRDARSYDNSPLHF,TGCGCCAGCAGGGACGCGAGATCCTATGATAATTCACCCCTCCACTTT
-,TRBV7-2,TRBJ2-2,-,CASSSGIFTGELFF,TGTGCCAGCAGCTCTGGGATCTTCACCGGGGAGCTGTTTTTT
-,TRBV5-1,TRBJ2-7,-,CASSLGPGYEQYF,TGCGCCAGCAGCTTGGGCCCGGGCTACGAGCAGTACTTC
-,TRBV7-2,TRBJ2-1,-,CASSFRYGEQFF,TGTGCCAGCAGCTTCCGTTATGGGGAGCAGTTCTTC
-,TRBV4-3,TRBJ2-5,-,CASSQGQGRETQYF,TGCGCCAGCAGCCAAGGCCAGGGTAGGGAGACCCAGTACTTC
TRBD1,TRBV5-6,TRBJ2-7,few,CASSLPGGQGSDEQYF,TGTGCCAGCAGCCTGCCGGGAGGACAGGGGTCCGACGAGCAGTACTTC
TRBD2,TRBV7-2,TRBJ2-1,-,CASSPRLAGVGNEQFF,TGTGCCAGCAGCCCCCGCTTAGCGGGAGTGGGGAATGAGCAGTTCTTC
-,TRBV29-1,TRBJ2-5,-,CSVERLGETQYF,TGCAGCGTTGAAAGATTGGGGGAGACCCAGTACTTC
-,TRBV11-1,TRBJ2-3,-,CASSLADTQYF,TGTGCCAGCAGCTTGGCAGATACGCAGTATTTT